This T cell receptor beta chain was observed in a study of blood T cell repertoires in COVID-19. Overall study: The samples span acute and convalescent COVID-19 from the United States, Italy and Spain.

Germline V gene data show CDR1 as SGHVS and CDR2 as FQNEAQ. Trimming took off 3 bases at V and 5 bases at J, with 7 bases between the two ends. The CDR3 is 12 residues long. Sequencing used immunoSEQ multiplex PCR; TCRdb keeps in-frame clones, though not all of them. The repertoire holds 350,000 to 450,000 clones, with about 85% as singletons. The TCR comes from a woman aged 18-35 years with acute or convalescent COVID-19. The sequenced sample was peripheral blood. The rearrangement uses TRBV7-8 and TRBJ1-1, with TRBD1 as a possible D gene (5 bases). Written as DNA, the CDR3 is TGTGCCAGCAGCTTTGACAGAACTGAAGCTTTCTTT. Translation: CASSFDRTEAFF.